One and the same sample provided the 21 T cell receptor beta chains below, sequenced in a study of cytomegalovirus exposure and HLA in healthy donors. Vbeta (60) and Jbeta (13) primers were used in the PCR. Assay used: immunoSEQ multiplex PCR; TCRdb lists only in-frame clones, some missing. The sample lists 110,000 to 150,000 clones, 70% occurring once. Sequenced sample: PBMCs. The receptors come from a woman in her sixties in good health and CMV-seropositive.

J is TRBJ1-5 and V is TRBV2; 11 positions agree with TRBD1. This CDR3 region has 15 residues. CDR1 is SNHLY, CDR2 FYNNEI, per germline. V gave up 6 bases and J gave up 5 bases; unmatched junction bases: 6. The CDR3: CASSGDRGSDQPQHF. CDR3 DNA: TGTGCCAGCAGCGGGGACAGGGGGTCCGATCAGCCCCAGCATTTT.

There are a few counts of this clone. The gene calls are TRBV2 and TRBJ1-1, with 7 bases fitting TRBD1. There are 16 residues in the CDR3. The junction had 14 bases not matched to a gene; V was cut back by 6 bases and J by 4 bases. Germline V gene lookup returns CDR1 SNHLY and CDR2 FYNNEI. The CDR3 sequence: CASSSTGTAMTTEAFF. The CDR3 DNA sequence: TGTGCCAGCAGCTCTACCGGGACAGCAATGACCACTGAAGCTTTCTTT.

The chain couples TRBV28 to TRBJ1-2; D is ambiguous. The ends were cut back, 6 bases at V and 4 bases at J, with 6 bases in the middle. The CDR3 covers 11 residues. The germline V gene has CDR1 MDHEN and CDR2 SYDVKM. The CDR3 reads CASSPGYGYTF. CDR3 nucleotides: TGTGCCAGCAGCCCCGGCTATGGCTACACCTTC.

This chain connects TRBV15 to TRBJ1-2; no clear D. There are 12 residues in the CDR3. Looked up from germline, CDR1 is LNHNV and CDR2 is YYDKDF (reference sequence). V was pared by 5 bases and J by 4 bases, with 8 bases between. CDR3 in amino acids: CATSDSGYGYTF. As DNA, the CDR3 is TGTGCCACCAGCGATTCAGGCTATGGCTACACCTTC.

CDR3: CASSQDRNTEAFF. CDR3 in DNA: TGTGCCAGCAGCCAGGACAGGAACACTGAAGCTTTCTTT. V is TRBV7-3 and J is TRBJ1-1; possibly TRBD1 for D (6 bases). The CDR3 is 13 residues long. Trimming stripped 5 bases from V and 1 base from J, with 8 bases between. Germline CDR1 SGHTA, CDR2 FQGTGA. Full variable domain (remainder filled in from reference TRBV7-3 and TRBJ1-1): GAGVSQTPSNKVTEKGKYVELRCDPISGHTALYWYRQSLGQGPEFLIYFQGTGAADDSGLPNDRFFAVRPEGSVSTLKIQRTERGDSAVYLCASSQDRNTEAFFGQGTRLTVV.

The CDR3 loop reads CAISGTVYNEQFF. Here the CDR3 DNA reads TGTGCCATCAGTGGGACAGTATACAATGAGCAGTTCTTC. The chain combines TRBV10-3 with TRBJ2-1, with D possibly TRBD1 on 6 matching bases. This CDR3 contains 13 residues. Looked up from germline, CDR1 is ENHRY and CDR2 is SYGVKD. With 4 bases removed from V and 4 bases from J, the gap between germline ends came to 8 bases.

The genes are TRBV7-6 and TRBJ2-7; 11 bases fit TRBD2. Germline V gives CDR1 SGHVS, CDR2 FNYEAQ. The trim removed 5 bases at V and 1 base at J, leaving 4 bases unmatched. The CDR3 is made up of 15 amino acids. The DNA for the CDR3 is TGTGCCAGCAGCACTGGGACTAGCGGTTCCTACGAGCAGTACTTC. This translates into CASSTGTSGSYEQYF.

The chain recombines TRBV2 with TRBJ2-3, with 9 bases identical to TRBD2. CDR1 is SNHLY and CDR2 is FYNNEI in the germline V gene. J lost 5 bases, V lost 6 bases, and 6 bases had no gene match. The CDR3 is 14 amino acids. This CDR3 is CASRASGMGDTQYF. In nucleotides, the CDR3 is TGTGCCAGCAGGGCTAGCGGGATGGGAGATACGCAGTATTTT.

This clone turned up a few times. The chain uses TRBV4-1 and TRBJ1-1; possible D gene TRBD1, 5 bases. This CDR3 is 15 amino acids long. The V gene lost 0 bases and the J gene lost 0 bases, with 8 bases spanning the gap. In germline, CDR1 is MGHRA, CDR2 YSYEKL. CDR3 in amino acids: CASSQDRGVNTEAFF. DNA for the CDR3: TGCGCCAGCAGCCAAGATCGGGGGGTGAACACTGAAGCTTTCTTT.

CDR3 amino acids: CASRLRLAGETQYF. CDR3 coding DNA: TGTGCCAGCCGTCTGCGGCTAGCGGGCGAGACCCAGTACTTC. The rearrangement links TRBV7-2 to TRBJ2-5; TRBD2 agrees at 8 bases. CDR3 length equals 14 residues. J gave up 5 bases and V 8 bases, and 10 bases lay outside the gene matches. Germline V gene data show CDR1 as SGHTA and CDR2 as FQGNSA. The variable domain in full, completed from reference TRBV7-2 and TRBJ2-5, reads GAGVSQSPSNKVTEKGKDVELRCDPISGHTALYWYRQSLGQGLEFLIYFQGNSAPDKSGLPSDRFSAERTGGSVSTLTIQRTQQEDSAVYLCASRLRLAGETQYFGPGTRLLVL.

This chain connects TRBV4-2 to TRBJ1-1; 9 bases map to TRBD1. CDR1 LGHNA and CDR2 YNFKEQ come from the germline V gene. The CDR3 runs 15 residues. The V gene end was trimmed by 1 base and the J gene end by 3 bases; junction bases not matched to a gene: 3. The CDR3 is CASSQARTGDTEAFF. The DNA for the CDR3 is TGTGCCAGCAGCCAAGCCAGGACAGGGGACACTGAAGCTTTCTTT.

This clone is a singleton in its sample. V and J are TRBV5-1 and TRBJ2-5, with a possible D match to TRBD1 (6 bases). The J call is doubtful: the DNA matches TRBJ2-7 better. The germline gives CDR1 SGHRS, CDR2 YFSETQ. The CDR3 covers 14 residues. The CDR3 DNA is TGCGCCAGCAGTTCCGGGACAAGCTCCTACGAGCAGTACTTC. Its translation: CASSSGTSSYEQYF.

The rearrangement uses TRBV21-1 and TRBJ2-5; whether TRBD2, the table's D call, matches the DNA was not checked. The end of the DNA fits TRBJ2-7 better, so the J call may be wrong. TRBV21-1 constitutes a pseudogene. The CDR3 has 16 amino acids. CDR3 sequence reads: CASISRPTSGKYEQYF. As DNA, the CDR3 is TGTGCCAGTATATCCCGGCCAACTAGCGGGAAGTACGAGCAGTACTTC.

This chain uses TRBV5-1 with TRBJ2-7; 8 bases are shared with TRBD2. Germline CDR1 reads SGHRS; CDR2 reads YFSETQ. This CDR3 has 17 amino acids. J gave up 0 bases and V 4 bases, and 12 bases lay outside the gene matches. Written as DNA, the CDR3 is TGCGCCAGCAGCCCGGCCCCTCTAAGCGGGGGCTCCTACGAGCAGTACTTC. Its protein is CASSPAPLSGGSYEQYF.

This clone was seen a handful of times. This chain uses TRBV29-1 with TRBJ1-2, with TRBD1 matching 10 bases. This CDR3 is built from 15 residues. Germline V gene data show CDR1 as SQVTM and CDR2 as ANQGSEA. The ends lost 3 bases at V and 4 bases at J; junction bases unmatched: 8. The CDR3 DNA reads as TGCAGCGTTGAGCAAAAGACAGGGGGCCTCTATGGCTACACCTTC. Its translation: CSVEQKTGGLYGYTF.

The chain joins TRBV5-6 to TRBJ2-7, with a possible D match to TRBD1 (6 bases). Germline V gene lookup returns CDR1 SGHDT and CDR2 YYEEEE. The V gene lost 1 base and the J gene lost 2 bases, with 16 bases spanning the gap. The CDR3 totals 16 residues. The CDR3 protein is CASSLLSDRLTYEQYF. CDR3 bases: TGTGCCAGCAGCTTGTTATCGGACAGACTGACCTACGAGCAGTACTTC.

The J gene is TRBJ1-1, the V gene TRBV29-1, with a weak D call TRBD1 (6 bases). In germline, CDR1 is SQVTM, CDR2 ANQGSEA. There are 10 residues in the CDR3. V was pared by 4 bases and J by 8 bases, with 8 bases between. Here the CDR3 reads CSVAGTEAFF. CDR3 DNA sequence: TGCAGCGTTGCGGGGACAGAAGCTTTCTTT. Combining the CDR3 with reference TRBV29-1 and TRBJ1-1 gives the whole variable domain SAVISQKPSRDICQRGTSLTIQCQVDSQVTMMFWYRQQPGQSLTLIATANQGSEATYESGFVIDKFPISRPNLTFSTLTVSNMSPEDSSIYLCSVAGTEAFFGQGTRLTVV.

This rearrangement joins TRBV28 to TRBJ1-4; D is possibly TRBD1 (5 bases). The CDR3 consists of 12 residues. V gave up 6 bases and J gave up 15 bases, with 17 bases separating them. In germline, CDR1 is MDHEN, CDR2 SYDVKM. CDR3 in DNA: TGTGCCAGCAGCACACCGACAGATAAAATGTTTTTT. Translated: CASSTPTDKMFF.

The gene calls are TRBV23-1 and TRBJ1-2, with D unresolved. TRBV23-1 is labeled an ORF, and its function is uncertain. The germline V and J ends were trimmed by 0 bases and 3 bases, with 11 bases remaining between them. The CDR3 totals 15 residues. The CDR3 DNA follows: TGCGCCAGCAGTCAATCGATGACCAGGCACTATGGCTACACCTTC. Translation gives CASSQSMTRHYGYTF.

The J gene is TRBJ1-1, the V gene TRBV5-4; the match to TRBD1 covers 10 bases. The CDR3 sequence is 15 residues long. With V trimmed by 1 base and J by 4 bases, 4 bases remained unmatched. Germline V gene data show CDR1 as SGHNT and CDR2 as YYREEE (reference sequence). The CDR3 DNA follows: TGTGCCAGCAGCTTGACCGGGACAGGGGCCACTGAAGCTTTCTTT. Translating gives CASSLTGTGATEAFF.

In this sample, this clone turned up once. V usage is TRBV5-1 and J usage is TRBJ2-5, with 9 bases aligning to TRBD2. CDR1 is SGHRS, CDR2 YFSETQ, per germline. With 7 bases clipped from V and 4 bases from J, the junction kept 5 bases outside the gene matches. The CDR3 is 13 residues long. The CDR3 reads CASAGGLGETQYF. CDR3 sequence (DNA): TGCGCCAGCGCGGGGGGGCTGGGAGAGACCCAGTACTTC.